These 9 T cell receptor beta chains were sequenced from one sample in a study of technical replicates of blood from several donors. Assay: immunoSEQ multiplex PCR; the TCRdb copy retains only in-frame clones and omits some. The sample has tens of thousands of clones; about 94% are singletons. The material sequenced was T cells isolated from PBMCs. The receptors derive from a human donor in good health.

The rearrangement uses TRBV5-6 and TRBJ2-7; the match to TRBD2 covers 12 bases. This CDR3 is 17 amino acids long. The germline V gene encodes CDR1 SGHDT and CDR2 YYEEEE. Trimming cost V 0 bases and J 6 bases; bases outside gene matches: 10. In nucleotides, the CDR3 is TGTGCCAGCAGCTTGGCGGCTAGCGGGGGGGCCTATTCCGAGCAGTACTTC. It specifies CASSLAASGGAYSEQYF.

This chain connects TRBV29-1 to TRBJ2-1, with 11 nucleotides matching TRBD2. The CDR3 runs 12 residues. Per germline, CDR1 SQVTM and CDR2 ANQGSEA. CDR3 region: CTTGLAGNEQFF. CDR3 in DNA: TGCACCACAGGACTAGCGGGCAATGAGCAGTTCTTC.

The chain couples TRBV27 to TRBJ1-1, with D perhaps TRBD1 (5 bases). The CDR3 runs 15 residues. Germline loops: CDR1 MNHEY, CDR2 SMNVEV (reference sequence). Trimming took 5 bases from V and 4 from J, leaving 17 bases between them. The CDR3 protein is CASSPWAGIGTEAFF. CDR3 DNA sequence: TGTGCCAGCAGTCCCTGGGCAGGGATCGGCACTGAAGCTTTCTTT.

J is TRBJ2-7 and V is TRBV12-5; the match to TRBD2 covers 10 bases. The CDR3 loop spans 14 amino acids. Germline V gene sequence: CDR1 LGHNT, CDR2 FRNRAP. The ends lost 2 bases at V and 4 bases at J; junction bases unmatched: 2. CDR3 protein: CASGLSLAGYEQYF. CDR3 sequence (DNA): TGTGCTAGTGGTTTGTCACTAGCGGGGTACGAGCAGTACTTC.

The chain combines TRBV6-5 with TRBJ2-7; D perhaps matches TRBD1 (6 bases). Trimming left V 4 bases short and J 6 bases short, with 10 bases between. CDR1 MNHEY and CDR2 SVGAGI come from the germline V gene. The CDR3 is 12 residues long. This chain's CDR3 is CASSFSGVEQYF. The CDR3 DNA reads as TGTGCCAGCAGTTTTTCAGGGGTCGAGCAGTACTTC.

This clone showed up just once. The V and J genes are TRBV28 and TRBJ2-7, with TRBD2 identical over 9 bases. The V gene's germline CDR1 is MDHEN and CDR2 SYDVKM. The length of the CDR3 is 16 residues. V was clipped by 3 bases and J by 3 bases; unmatched bases: 9. In nucleotides, the CDR3 is TGTGCCAGCAGTTTCAGGGCGGCGGGAGGGCTCTACGAGCAGTACTTC. Its translation: CASSFRAAGGLYEQYF.

This clone has just one count. The rearrangement uses TRBV19 and TRBJ1-1; the D gene is possibly TRBD1 (6 bases). Germline V gene data show CDR1 as LNHDA and CDR2 as SQIVND (reference sequence). The CDR3 is made up of 13 amino acids. Trimming took 3 bases from V and 1 from J, leaving 6 bases between them. DNA for the CDR3: TGTGCCAGTAGTATGACAGGGAACACTGAAGCTTTCTTT. Its protein product is CASSMTGNTEAFF.

The rearrangement joins TRBV15 to TRBJ2-2; tentatively, D is TRBD2 (5 bases). This CDR3 comprises 12 residues. From germline, CDR1 is LNHNV and CDR2 YYDKDF (reference sequence). With 4 bases removed from V and 7 bases from J, the gap between germline ends came to 7 bases. Here the CDR3 reads CATSTRVGELFF. In nucleotides, the CDR3 is TGTGCCACCAGCACGAGGGTCGGGGAGCTGTTTTTT.

The J gene is TRBJ2-1, the V gene TRBV7-3; D perhaps matches TRBD1 (6 bases). Germline CDR1 is SGHTA and CDR2 is FQGTGA. V was clipped by 5 bases and J by 4 bases, with 15 bases between them. The CDR3 is made up of 15 amino acids. The CDR3 loop reads CASSLNRVAYNEQFF. Written as DNA, the CDR3 is TGTGCCAGCAGCCTCAACAGGGTAGCGTACAATGAGCAGTTCTTC. Looking up the rest from reference TRBV7-3 and TRBJ2-1 gives the full variable domain: GAGVSQTPSNKVTEKGKYVELRCDPISGHTALYWYRQSLGQGPEFLIYFQGTGAADDSGLPNDRFFAVRPEGSVSTLKIQRTERGDSAVYLCASSLNRVAYNEQFFGPGTRLTVL.